This T cell receptor beta chain comes out of a study of regulatory T cells in long-lasting Graves disease. Germline-derived CDR1 and CDR2 are LNHNV and YYDKDF (reference sequence). This CDR3 region has 13 residues. The V end was cut by 2 bases, the J end by 5 bases, with 9 bases between. Arm-PCR of CDR3 regions and iRepertoire HTBI primers were used to build TCR beta libraries. TCRdb called the multiplex PCR reads again in MiXCR, with one record for every CDR3 protein. This sample has a few hundred thousand distinct CDR3 sequences, with roughly 15% found just once. Time point noted: newly diagnosed GD, antithyroid drugs for less than 3 months. Construction of the TCR library relied on RNA isolated from PBMCs. These sequences were also reported in another study, on T cells in Graves' hyperthyroidism and ophthalmopathy.

The sequence was collected from a woman aged 18-30 years with Graves disease. The chain carries TRBV15 and TRBJ2-5; D tentatively fits TRBD1 or TRBD2 (5 bases each). Sequenced here: peripheral blood mononuclear cells (PBMCs), sampled at new diagnosis, from a patient treated with antithyroid drugs. CDR3: CATSRPWGETQYF. The CDR3 nucleotides are TGTGCCACCAGCAGACCATGGGGGGAGACCCAGTACTTC.